This paragraph covers one TCR beta chain sequence. Profiled with immunoSEQ multiplex PCR; TCRdb holds only in-frame clones, not every one. The sample includes 60,000 or so clones, around 70% of them seen just once. This sample was taken from a study of T cell clones after liver transplantation. This TCR derives from a human patient who received a liver transplant. A share of the T cells may be of graft donor origin. The specimen comprised CD4+ T cells from blood, sampled at the 22-month timepoint.

The CDR3 reads CASSGPYRERNSPLHF. DNA of the CDR3: TGTGCCAGCAGTGGCCCCTACAGGGAACGTAATTCACCCCTCCACTTT. The chain combines TRBV28 with TRBJ1-6; weak D call: TRBD1 (6 bases). This CDR3 is built from 16 residues. The V end was cut by 5 bases, the J end by 6 bases, with 17 bases between. The germline CDR1 and CDR2 sequences are MDHEN and SYDVKM.